The entry that follows covers one TCR beta chain sequence. This sample was included in a study of blood T cell repertoires in COVID-19. CDR1 SEHNR and CDR2 FQNEAQ come from the germline V gene (reference sequence). After removal of 0 bases from V and 7 bases from J, the junction contained 12 bases not matched to a gene. The CDR3 covers 16 residues. Here immunoSEQ multiplex PCR was the method, and the copy in TCRdb shows in-frame clones only, minus some. This table holds tens of thousands of clones, 85% to 95% found once. This TCR came from a man in his sixties with acute or convalescent COVID-19. Sequenced input: peripheral blood. The V call is TRBV7-9, the J call TRBJ2-7; 7 bases map to TRBD1. The CDR3 DNA reads as TGTGCCAGCAGCTTAGCCGGGGCTGGGACAGCGAAAGAGCAGTACTTC. Translated, it gives CASSLAGAGTAKEQYF.